This paragraph reports one TCR beta chain. These data come from a study of PD-1 blockade in classical Hodgkin lymphoma. This table comes from immunoSEQ multiplex PCR, and its TCRdb copy is limited to in-frame clones, with some not included. The table shows roughly 28,000 clones, with around nine tenths occurring only once. The germline V and J ends were trimmed by 0 bases and 0 bases, with 9 bases remaining between them. The CDR3 length is 15 residues. Germline lookup yields CDR1 SGHRS and CDR2 YFSETQ. Relapse after autologous stem cell transplantation occurred in every patient, and brentuximab vedotin exposure varied. CD8+ T cell isolation from thawed PBMCs was performed by magnetic negative selection.

The V gene is TRBV5-1, the J gene TRBJ1-1, with a tentative D call TRBD1 (6 bases). The sample here was CD8+ T cells from blood, taken at baseline. The TCR was taken from a human donor with classical Hodgkin lymphoma. The CDR3 here is CASSLEGGVNTEAFF. Written as DNA, the CDR3 is TGCGCCAGCAGCTTGGAAGGGGGGGTGAACACTGAAGCTTTCTTT.